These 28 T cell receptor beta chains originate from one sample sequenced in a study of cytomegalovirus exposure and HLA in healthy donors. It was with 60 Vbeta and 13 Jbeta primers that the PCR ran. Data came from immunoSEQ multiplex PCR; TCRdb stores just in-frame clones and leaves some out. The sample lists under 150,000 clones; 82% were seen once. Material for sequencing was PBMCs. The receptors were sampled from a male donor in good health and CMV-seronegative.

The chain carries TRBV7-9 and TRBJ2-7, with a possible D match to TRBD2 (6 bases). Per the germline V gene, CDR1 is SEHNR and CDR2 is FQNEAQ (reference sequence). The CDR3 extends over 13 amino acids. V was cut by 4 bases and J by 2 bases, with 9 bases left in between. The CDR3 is CASSSSGAYEQYF. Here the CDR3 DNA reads TGTGCCAGCAGCTCCTCGGGAGCCTACGAGCAGTACTTC.

Here the CDR3 DNA reads TGTGCCAGCAGCCCTAGCACCGTTAGTGGACTAGCGGGAGAGGGGTGGGACGAGCAGTACTTC. It yields the protein CASSPSTVSGLAGEGWDEQYF. V usage is TRBV21-1 and J usage is TRBJ2-7; the table's D call, TRBD2, has no DNA check behind it. TRBV21-1 is designated a pseudogene. The CDR3 is 21 residues long.

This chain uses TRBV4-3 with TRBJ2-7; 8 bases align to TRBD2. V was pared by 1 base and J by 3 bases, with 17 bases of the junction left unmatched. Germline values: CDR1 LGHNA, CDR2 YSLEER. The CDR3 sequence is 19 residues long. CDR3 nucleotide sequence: TGCGCCAGCAGCCAAGCGGGCAGGGGAGAACTAGCGGAACACTACGAGCAGTACTTC. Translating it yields CASSQAGRGELAEHYEQYF.

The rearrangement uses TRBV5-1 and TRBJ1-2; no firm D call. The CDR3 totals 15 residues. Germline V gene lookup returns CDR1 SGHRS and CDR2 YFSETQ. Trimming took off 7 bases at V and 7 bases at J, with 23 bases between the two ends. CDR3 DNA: TGCGCCAGCGATACCCTCCCGTCAGGTGGTATTGGCTACACCTTC. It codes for CASDTLPSGGIGYTF.

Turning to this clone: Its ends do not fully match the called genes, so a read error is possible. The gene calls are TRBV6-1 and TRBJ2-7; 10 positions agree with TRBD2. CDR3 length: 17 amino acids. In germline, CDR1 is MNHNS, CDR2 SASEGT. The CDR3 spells CASSEASGRAGSYEQYF. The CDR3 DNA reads TGTGCCAGCAGCGAAGCAAGCGGGAGGGCCGGGTCCTACGAGCAGTACTTC.

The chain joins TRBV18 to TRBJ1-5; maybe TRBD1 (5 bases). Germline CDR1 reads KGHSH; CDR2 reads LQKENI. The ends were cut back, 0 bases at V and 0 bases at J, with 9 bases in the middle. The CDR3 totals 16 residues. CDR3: CASSPPGRVSNQPQHF. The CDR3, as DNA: TGTGCCAGCTCACCACCGGGCAGGGTTAGCAATCAGCCCCAGCATTTT.

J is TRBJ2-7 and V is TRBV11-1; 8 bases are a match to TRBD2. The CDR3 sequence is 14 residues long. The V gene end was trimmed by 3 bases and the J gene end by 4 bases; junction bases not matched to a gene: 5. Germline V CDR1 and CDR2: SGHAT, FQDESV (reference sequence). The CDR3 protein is CASSFAAGEYEQYF. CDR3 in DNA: TGTGCCAGCAGCTTCGCAGCGGGAGAATACGAGCAGTACTTC.

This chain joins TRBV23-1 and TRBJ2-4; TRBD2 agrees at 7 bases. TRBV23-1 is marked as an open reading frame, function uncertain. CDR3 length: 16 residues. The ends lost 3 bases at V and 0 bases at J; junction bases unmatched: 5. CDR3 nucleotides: TGCGCCAGCAGTCATGGGGGGGGATTAGCCAAAAACATTCAGTACTTC. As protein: CASSHGGGLAKNIQYF.

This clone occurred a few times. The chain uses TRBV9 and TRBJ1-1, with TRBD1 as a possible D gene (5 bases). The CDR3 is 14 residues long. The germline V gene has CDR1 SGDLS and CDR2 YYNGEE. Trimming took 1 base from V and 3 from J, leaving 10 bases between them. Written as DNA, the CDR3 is TGTGCCAGCAGCGTATCCATAGGGGACACTGAAGCTTTCTTT. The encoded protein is CASSVSIGDTEAFF. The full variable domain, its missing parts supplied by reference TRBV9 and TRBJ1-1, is DSGVTQTPKHLITATGQRVTLRCSPRSGDLSVYWYQQSLDQGLQFLIQYYNGEERAKGNILERFSAQQFPDLHSELNLSSLELGDSALYFCASSVSIGDTEAFFGQGTRLTVV.

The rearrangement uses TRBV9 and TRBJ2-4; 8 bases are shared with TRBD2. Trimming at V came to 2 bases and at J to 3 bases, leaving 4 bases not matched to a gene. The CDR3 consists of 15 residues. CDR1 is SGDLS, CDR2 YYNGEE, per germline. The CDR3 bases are TGTGCCAGCAGCGTTGGCGGGGGGATCAAAAACATTCAGTACTTC. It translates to CASSVGGGIKNIQYF.

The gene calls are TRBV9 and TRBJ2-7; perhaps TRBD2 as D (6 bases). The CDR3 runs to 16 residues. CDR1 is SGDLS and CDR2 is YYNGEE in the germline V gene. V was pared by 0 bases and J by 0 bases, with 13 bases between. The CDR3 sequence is CASSVGLVAASYEQYF. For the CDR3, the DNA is TGTGCCAGCAGCGTAGGTTTAGTAGCGGCCTCCTACGAGCAGTACTTC.

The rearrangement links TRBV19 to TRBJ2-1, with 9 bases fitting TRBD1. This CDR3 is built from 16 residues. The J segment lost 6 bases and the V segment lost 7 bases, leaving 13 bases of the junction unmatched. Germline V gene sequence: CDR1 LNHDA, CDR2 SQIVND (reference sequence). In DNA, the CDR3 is TGTGCCAGTACCCTCGCCGGACAGGGGATTGGCAATGAGCAGTTCTTC. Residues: CASTLAGQGIGNEQFF.

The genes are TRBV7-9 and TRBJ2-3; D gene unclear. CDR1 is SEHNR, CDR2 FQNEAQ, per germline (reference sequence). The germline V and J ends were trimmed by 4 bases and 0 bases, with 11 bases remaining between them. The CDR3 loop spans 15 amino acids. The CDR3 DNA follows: TGTGCCAGCAGCTCGTGGAGACGGAGCACAGATACGCAGTATTTT. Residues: CASSSWRRSTDTQYF.

CDR3 DNA: TGTGCCAGCAGTTACTCGCTAGCGGAGGGATACAATGAGCAGTTCTTC. Translated, it gives CASSYSLAEGYNEQFF. The genes are TRBV6-6 and TRBJ2-1; 7 nucleotides line up with TRBD2. This CDR3 is 16 amino acids long. Trimming cost V 0 bases and J 4 bases; bases outside gene matches: 6. Germline lookup yields CDR1 MNHNY and CDR2 SVGAGI (reference sequence).

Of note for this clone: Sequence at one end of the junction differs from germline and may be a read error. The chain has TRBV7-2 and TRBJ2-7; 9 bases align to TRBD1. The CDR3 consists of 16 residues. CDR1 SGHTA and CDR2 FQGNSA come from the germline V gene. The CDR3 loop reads CASSTYPGQGISEQHF. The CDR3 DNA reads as TGTGCCAGCAGCACCTATCCGGGACAGGGCATTTCCGAGCAGCACTTC.

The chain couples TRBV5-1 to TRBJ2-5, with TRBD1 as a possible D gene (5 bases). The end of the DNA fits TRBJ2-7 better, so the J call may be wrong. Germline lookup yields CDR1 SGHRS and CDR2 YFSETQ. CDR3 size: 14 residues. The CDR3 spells CASSRRGNTYEQYF. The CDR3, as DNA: TGCGCCAGCAGTCGAAGGGGTAACACCTACGAGCAGTACTTC.

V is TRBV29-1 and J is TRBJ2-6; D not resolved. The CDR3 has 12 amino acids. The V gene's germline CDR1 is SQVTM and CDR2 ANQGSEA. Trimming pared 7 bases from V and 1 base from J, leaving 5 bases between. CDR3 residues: CSAQSGANVLTF. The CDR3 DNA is TGCAGCGCTCAGTCTGGGGCCAACGTCCTGACTTTC.

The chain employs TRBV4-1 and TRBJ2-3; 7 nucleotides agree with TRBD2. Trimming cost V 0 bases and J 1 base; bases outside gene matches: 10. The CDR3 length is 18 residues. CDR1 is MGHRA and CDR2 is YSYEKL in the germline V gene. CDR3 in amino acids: CASSQEGLAVPGTDTQYF. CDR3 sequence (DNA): TGCGCCAGCAGCCAAGAAGGCCTAGCGGTCCCAGGCACAGATACGCAGTATTTT.

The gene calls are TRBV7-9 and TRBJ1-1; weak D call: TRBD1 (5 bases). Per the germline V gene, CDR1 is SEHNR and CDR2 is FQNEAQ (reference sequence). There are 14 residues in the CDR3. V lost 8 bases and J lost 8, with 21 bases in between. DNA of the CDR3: TGTGCCAGCGCCCTACTGGGGGGTGCTCAAGAAGCTTTCTTT. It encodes CASALLGGAQEAFF.

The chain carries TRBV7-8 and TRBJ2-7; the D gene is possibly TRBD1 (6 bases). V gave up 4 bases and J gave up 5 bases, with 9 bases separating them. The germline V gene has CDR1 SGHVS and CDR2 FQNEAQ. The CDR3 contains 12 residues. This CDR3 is CASSYTGNEQYF. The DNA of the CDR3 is TGTGCCAGCAGCTACACAGGGAACGAGCAGTACTTC. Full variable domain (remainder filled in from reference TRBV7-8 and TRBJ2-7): GAGVSQSPRYKVAKRGQDVALRCDPISGHVSLFWYQQALGQGPEFLTYFQNEAQLDKSGLPSDRFFAERPEGSVSTLKIQRTQQEDSAVYLCASSYTGNEQYFGPGTRLTVT.

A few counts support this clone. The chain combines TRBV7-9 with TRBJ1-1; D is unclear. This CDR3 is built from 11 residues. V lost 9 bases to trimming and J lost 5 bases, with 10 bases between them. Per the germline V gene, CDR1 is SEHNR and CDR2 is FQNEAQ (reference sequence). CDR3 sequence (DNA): TGTGCCAGTATCGCAGGAACTGAAGCTTTCTTT. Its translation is CASIAGTEAFF.

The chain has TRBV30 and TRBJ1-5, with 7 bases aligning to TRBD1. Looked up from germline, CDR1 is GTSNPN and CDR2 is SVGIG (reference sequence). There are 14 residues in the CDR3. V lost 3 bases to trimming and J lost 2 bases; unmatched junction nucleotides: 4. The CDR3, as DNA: TGTGCCTGGAGGCCTCAGGGGGGCAATCAGCCCCAGCATTTT. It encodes CAWRPQGGNQPQHF.

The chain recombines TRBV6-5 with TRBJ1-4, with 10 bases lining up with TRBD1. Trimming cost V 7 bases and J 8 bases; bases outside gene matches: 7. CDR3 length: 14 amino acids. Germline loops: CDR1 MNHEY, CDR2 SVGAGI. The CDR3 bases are TGTGCCAGCATTAGACAGGGGGCGGAGGAAAAACTGTTTTTT. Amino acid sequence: CASIRQGAEEKLFF.

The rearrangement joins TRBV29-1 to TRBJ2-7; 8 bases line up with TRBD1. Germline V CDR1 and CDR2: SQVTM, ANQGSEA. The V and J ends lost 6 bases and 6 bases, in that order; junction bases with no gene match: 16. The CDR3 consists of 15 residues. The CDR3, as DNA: TGCAGCGTCCGAACTAAGGACAGGGAGTATTCCGAGCAGTACTTC. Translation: CSVRTKDREYSEQYF.

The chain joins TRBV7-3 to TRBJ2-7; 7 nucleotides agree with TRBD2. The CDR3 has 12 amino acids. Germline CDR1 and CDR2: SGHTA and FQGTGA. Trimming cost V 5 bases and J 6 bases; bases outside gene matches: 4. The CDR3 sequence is CASSIWGGEQYF. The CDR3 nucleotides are TGTGCCAGCAGCATATGGGGGGGCGAGCAGTACTTC.

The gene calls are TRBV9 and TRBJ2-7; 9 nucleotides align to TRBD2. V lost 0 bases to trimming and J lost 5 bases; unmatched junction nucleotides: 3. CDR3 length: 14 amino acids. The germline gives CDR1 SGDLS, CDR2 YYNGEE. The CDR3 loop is CASSVAPSGNEQYF. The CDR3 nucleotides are TGTGCCAGCAGCGTAGCTCCTAGCGGGAACGAGCAGTACTTC.

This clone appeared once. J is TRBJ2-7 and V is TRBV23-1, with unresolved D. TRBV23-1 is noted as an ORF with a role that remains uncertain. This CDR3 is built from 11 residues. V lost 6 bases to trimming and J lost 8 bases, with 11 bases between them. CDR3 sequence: CASSPLLKQYF. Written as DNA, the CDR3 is TGCGCCAGCAGCCCCCTTTTAAAGCAGTACTTC.

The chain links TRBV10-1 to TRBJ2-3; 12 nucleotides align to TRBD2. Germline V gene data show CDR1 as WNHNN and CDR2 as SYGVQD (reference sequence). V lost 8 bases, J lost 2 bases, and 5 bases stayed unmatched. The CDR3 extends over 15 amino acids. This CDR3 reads CASPRTSGNTDTQYF. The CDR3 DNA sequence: TGCGCCAGCCCGAGGACTAGCGGGAACACAGATACGCAGTATTTT.